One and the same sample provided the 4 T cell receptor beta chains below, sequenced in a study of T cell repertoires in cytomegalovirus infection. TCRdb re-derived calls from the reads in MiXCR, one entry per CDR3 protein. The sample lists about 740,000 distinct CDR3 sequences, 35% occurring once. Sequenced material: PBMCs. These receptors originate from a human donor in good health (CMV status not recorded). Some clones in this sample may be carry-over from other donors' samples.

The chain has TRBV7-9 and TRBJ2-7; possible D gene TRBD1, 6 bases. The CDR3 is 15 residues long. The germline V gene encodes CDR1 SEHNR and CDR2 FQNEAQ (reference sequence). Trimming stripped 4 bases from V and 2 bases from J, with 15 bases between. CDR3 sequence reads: CASSSTMDRPYEQYF. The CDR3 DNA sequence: TGTGCCAGCAGCTCGACGATGGACAGACCCTACGAGCAGTACTTC.

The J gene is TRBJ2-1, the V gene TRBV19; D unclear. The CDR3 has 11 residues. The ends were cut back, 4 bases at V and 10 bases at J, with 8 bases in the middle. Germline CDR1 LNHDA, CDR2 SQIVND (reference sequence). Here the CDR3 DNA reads TGTGCCAGTAGTAAGCCAGAAGAGCAGTTCTTC. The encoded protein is CASSKPEEQFF.

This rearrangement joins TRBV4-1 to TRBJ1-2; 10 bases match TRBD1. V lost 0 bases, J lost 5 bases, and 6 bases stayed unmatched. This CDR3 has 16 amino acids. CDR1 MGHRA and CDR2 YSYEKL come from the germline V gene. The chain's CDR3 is CASSQDSPGQGYGYTF. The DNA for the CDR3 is TGCGCCAGCAGCCAAGATAGCCCGGGACAGGGGTATGGCTACACCTTC.

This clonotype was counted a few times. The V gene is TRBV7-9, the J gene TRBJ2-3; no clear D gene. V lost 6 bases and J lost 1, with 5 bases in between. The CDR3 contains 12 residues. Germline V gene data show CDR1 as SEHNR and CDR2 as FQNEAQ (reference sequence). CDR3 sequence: CASRDGTDTQYF. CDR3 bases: TGTGCCAGCAGGGACGGCACAGATACGCAGTATTTT.